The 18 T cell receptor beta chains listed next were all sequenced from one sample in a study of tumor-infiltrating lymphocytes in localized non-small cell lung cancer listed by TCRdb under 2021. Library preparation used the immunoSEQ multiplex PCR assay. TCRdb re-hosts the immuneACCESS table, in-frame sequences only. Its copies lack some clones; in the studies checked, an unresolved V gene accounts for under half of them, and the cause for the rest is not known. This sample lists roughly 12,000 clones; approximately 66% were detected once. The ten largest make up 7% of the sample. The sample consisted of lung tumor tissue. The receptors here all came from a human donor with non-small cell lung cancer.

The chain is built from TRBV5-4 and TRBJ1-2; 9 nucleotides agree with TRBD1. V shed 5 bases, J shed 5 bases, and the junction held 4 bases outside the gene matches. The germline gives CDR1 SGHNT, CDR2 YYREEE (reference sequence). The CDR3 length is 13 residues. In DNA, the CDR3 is TGTGCCAGCAGGCCGGGACAGGGATATGGCTACACCTTC. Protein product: CASRPGQGYGYTF.

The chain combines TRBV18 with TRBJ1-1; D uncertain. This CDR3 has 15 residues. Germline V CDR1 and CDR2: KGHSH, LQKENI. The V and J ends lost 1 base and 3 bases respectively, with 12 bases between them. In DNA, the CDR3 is TGTGCCAGCTCACCACGCAGACAAGATTACACTGAAGCTTTCTTT. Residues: CASSPRRQDYTEAFF.

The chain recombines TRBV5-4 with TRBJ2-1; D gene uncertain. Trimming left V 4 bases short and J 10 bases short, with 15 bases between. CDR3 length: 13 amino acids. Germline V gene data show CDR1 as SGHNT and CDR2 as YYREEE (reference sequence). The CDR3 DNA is TGTGCCAGCAGCCTGGACCCTTTGAGCGAGCAGTTCTTC. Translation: CASSLDPLSEQFF.

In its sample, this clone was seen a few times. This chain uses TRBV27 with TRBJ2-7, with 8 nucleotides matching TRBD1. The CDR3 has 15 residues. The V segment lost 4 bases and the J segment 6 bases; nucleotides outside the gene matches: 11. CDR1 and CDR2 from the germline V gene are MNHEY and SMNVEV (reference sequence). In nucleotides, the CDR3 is TGTGCCAGCAGTTGGAGGACAGGGTCCTTCTCCGAGCAGTACTTC. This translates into CASSWRTGSFSEQYF.

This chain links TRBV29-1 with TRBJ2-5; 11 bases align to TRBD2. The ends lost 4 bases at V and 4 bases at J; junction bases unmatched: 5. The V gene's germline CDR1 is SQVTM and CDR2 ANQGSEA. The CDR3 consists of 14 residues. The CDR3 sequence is CSVVGSGGGETQYF. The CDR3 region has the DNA TGCAGCGTTGTGGGTAGCGGGGGGGGAGAGACCCAGTACTTC.

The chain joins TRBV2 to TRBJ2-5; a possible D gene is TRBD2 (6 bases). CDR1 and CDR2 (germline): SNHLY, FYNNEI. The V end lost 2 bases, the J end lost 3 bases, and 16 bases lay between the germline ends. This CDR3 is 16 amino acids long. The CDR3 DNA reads TGTGCCAGCAGTGAACCCGCGGGACGGGGAAAAGAGACCCAGTACTTC. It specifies CASSEPAGRGKETQYF.

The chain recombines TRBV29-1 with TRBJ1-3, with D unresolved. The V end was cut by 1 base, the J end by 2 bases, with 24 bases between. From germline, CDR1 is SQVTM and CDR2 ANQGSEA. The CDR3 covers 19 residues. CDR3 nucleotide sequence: TGCAGCGTTGAAGCCAGGCGGGTCCAGACCCCCCCTACTGGAAACACCATATATTTT. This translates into CSVEARRVQTPPTGNTIYF.

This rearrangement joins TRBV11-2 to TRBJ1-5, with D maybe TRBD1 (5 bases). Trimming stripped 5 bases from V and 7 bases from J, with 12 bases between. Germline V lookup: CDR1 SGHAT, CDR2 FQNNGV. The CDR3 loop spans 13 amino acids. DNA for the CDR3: TGTGCCAGCAGCCCGGGGGTTGGGCAGCCCCAGCATTTT. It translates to CASSPGVGQPQHF.

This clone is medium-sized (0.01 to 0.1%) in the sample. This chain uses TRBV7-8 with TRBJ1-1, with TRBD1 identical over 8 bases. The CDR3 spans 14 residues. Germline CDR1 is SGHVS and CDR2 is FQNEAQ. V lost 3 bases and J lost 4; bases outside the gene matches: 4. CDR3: CASSFQGQGTEAFF. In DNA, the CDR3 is TGTGCCAGCAGCTTTCAAGGACAGGGCACTGAAGCTTTCTTT.

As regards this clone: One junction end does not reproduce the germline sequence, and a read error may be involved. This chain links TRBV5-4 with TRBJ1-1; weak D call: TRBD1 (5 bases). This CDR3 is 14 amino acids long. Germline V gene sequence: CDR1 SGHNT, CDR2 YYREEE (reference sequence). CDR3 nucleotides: TGTGCCAGCACCTTGGGGGAATTGAACACTGAAGCTTTCTTT. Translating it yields CASTLGELNTEAFF. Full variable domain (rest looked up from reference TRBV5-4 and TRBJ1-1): ETGVTQSPTHLIKTRGQQVTLRCSSQSGHNTVSWYQQALGQGPQFIFQYYREEENGRGNFPPRFSGLQFPNYSSELNVNALELDDSALYLCASTLGELNTEAFFGQGTRLTVV.

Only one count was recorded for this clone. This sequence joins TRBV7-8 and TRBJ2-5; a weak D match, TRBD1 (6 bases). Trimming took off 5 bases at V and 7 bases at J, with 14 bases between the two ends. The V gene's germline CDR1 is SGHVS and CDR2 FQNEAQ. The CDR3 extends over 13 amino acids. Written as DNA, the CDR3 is TGTGCCAGCAGCCCGGACAGTTCGTGGACCCAGTACTTC. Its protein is CASSPDSSWTQYF.

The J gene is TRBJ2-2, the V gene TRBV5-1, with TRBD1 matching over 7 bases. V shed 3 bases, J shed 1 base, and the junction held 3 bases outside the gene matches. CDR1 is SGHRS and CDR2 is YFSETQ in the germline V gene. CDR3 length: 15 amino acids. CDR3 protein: CASSSGQRNTGELFF. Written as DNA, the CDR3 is TGCGCCAGCAGCTCGGGACAGAGGAACACCGGGGAGCTGTTTTTT.

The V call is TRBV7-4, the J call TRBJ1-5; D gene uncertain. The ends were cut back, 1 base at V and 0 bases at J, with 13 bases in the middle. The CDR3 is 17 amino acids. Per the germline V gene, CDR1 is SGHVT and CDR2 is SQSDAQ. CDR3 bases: TGTGCCAGCAGCTTAGAGGGTGGCGGTGATAGCAATCAGCCCCAGCATTTT. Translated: CASSLEGGGDSNQPQHF.

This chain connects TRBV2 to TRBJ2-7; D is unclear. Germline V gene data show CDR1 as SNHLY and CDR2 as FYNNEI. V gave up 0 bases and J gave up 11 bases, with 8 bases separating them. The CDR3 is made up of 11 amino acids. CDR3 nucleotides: TGTGCCAGCAGTGAAGCGGCCCAGAAGTACTTC. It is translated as CASSEAAQKYF.

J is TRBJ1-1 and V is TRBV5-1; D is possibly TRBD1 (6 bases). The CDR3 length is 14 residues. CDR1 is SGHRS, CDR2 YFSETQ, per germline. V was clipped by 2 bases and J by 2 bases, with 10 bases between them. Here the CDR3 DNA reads TGCGCCAGCAGCTTTGATGGGGGCAACACTGAAGCTTTCTTT. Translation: CASSFDGGNTEAFF.

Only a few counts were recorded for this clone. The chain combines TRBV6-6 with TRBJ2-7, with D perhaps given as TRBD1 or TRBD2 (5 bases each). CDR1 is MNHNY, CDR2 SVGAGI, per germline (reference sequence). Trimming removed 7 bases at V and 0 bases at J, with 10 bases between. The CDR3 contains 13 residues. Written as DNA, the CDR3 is TGTGCCAGCACCTGGGACGCCTCCTACGAGCAGTACTTC. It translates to CASTWDASYEQYF.

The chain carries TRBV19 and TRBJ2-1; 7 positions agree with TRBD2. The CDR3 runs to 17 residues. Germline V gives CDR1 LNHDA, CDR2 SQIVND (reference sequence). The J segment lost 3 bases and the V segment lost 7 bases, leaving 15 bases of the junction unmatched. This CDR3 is CASTPPPGLQNYNEQFF. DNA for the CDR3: TGTGCCAGTACCCCACCCCCGGGACTACAAAACTACAATGAGCAGTTCTTC.

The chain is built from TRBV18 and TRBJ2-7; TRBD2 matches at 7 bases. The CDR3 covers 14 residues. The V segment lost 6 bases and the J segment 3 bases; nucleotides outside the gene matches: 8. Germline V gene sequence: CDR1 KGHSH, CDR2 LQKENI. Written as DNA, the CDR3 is TGTGCCAGCTCCAAAACCGGGACTATCTACGAGCAGTACTTC. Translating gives CASSKTGTIYEQYF.